The clone carrying this T cell receptor beta chain has a count of ten or more. This specimen comes from a study of T-cell reconstitution after alpha-beta-depleted transplantation in children. Preparing the TCRbeta library involved the use of unique molecular identifiers. In TCRdb, the PCR reads were re-called with MiXCR into one record per CDR3 protein. The profile shows about 600,000 distinct CDR3 sequences, about 23% of them singletons. Source: PBMCs, mostly from graft donor cells, taken 360 days after TCRalphabeta/CD19-depleted stem cell transplant. This TCR came from a boy in the first two years of life who had a stem cell transplant for acute myeloid leukemia, so the T cells may come from the graft donor.

The CDR3 is CAIRQAGGTDTQYF. CDR3 bases: TGTGCCATACGACAGGCGGGAGGCACAGATACGCAGTATTTT. V gene TRBV10-3 combines with J gene TRBJ2-3, with D maybe TRBD2 (7 bases). This CDR3 has 14 amino acids. The germline V gene has CDR1 ENHRY and CDR2 SYGVKD. Trimming left V 9 bases short and J 1 base short, with 14 bases between.